The 26 T cell receptor beta chains listed next were all sequenced from one sample in a study of T cell responses to AZD1222 COVID-19 vaccine. The method was immunoSEQ multiplex PCR; TCRdb's version includes in-frame clones alone and lacks a portion of them. The data hold around 80,000 clones, with roughly 90% observed a single time. Material: peripheral blood, obtained 28 days after the second AZD1222 dose. Source of these receptors: an adult who received the AZD1222 COVID-19 vaccine.

This rearrangement joins TRBV14 to TRBJ2-2; no firm D call. Germline V lookup: CDR1 SGHDN, CDR2 FVKESK. The CDR3 sequence is 14 residues long. The V end lost 1 base, the J end lost 1 base, and 4 bases lay between the germline ends. In nucleotides, the CDR3 is TGTGCCAGCAGCCAAGCAGGGAACACCGGGGAGCTGTTTTTT. It is translated as CASSQAGNTGELFF.

This sequence joins TRBV5-1 and TRBJ2-1; 11 bases agree with TRBD2. V lost 2 bases, J lost 6 bases, and 10 bases stayed unmatched. CDR3 length: 17 amino acids. Germline V gene data show CDR1 as SGHRS and CDR2 as YFSETQ. CDR3 sequence (DNA): TGCGCCAGCAGCTTAGGCCTACTAGCGGGAGAGGGCAATGAGCAGTTCTTC. This codes for CASSLGLLAGEGNEQFF.

CDR3 DNA sequence: TGTGCCAGCAGCCCTGGACTAGCGGTCCTCCAAGAGACCCAGTACTTC. It yields the protein CASSPGLAVLQETQYF. This chain connects TRBV7-9 to TRBJ2-5, with 10 positions matching TRBD2. V lost 5 bases to trimming and J lost 1 base; unmatched junction nucleotides: 7. Germline values: CDR1 SEHNR, CDR2 FQNEAQ (reference sequence). This CDR3 contains 16 residues.

This sequence joins TRBV28 and TRBJ1-2; maybe TRBD1 (5 bases). With 7 bases removed from V and 5 bases from J, the gap between germline ends came to 14 bases. This CDR3 spans 13 amino acids. Per the germline V gene, CDR1 is MDHEN and CDR2 is SYDVKM. The CDR3 protein is CASTPEGLYGYTF. CDR3 nucleotides: TGTGCCAGCACCCCTGAGGGACTTTATGGCTACACCTTC.

This clone was seen a single time. This chain connects TRBV3-1 (or the pseudogene TRBV3-2) to TRBJ1-1; D unresolved. V was pared by 0 bases and J by 1 base, with 6 bases between. Per germline, CDR1 LGHDT and CDR2 YNNKEL (reference sequence). This CDR3 has 14 amino acids. CDR3: CASSQDLRNTEAFF. Here the CDR3 DNA reads TGTGCCAGCAGCCAAGATCTGCGGAACACTGAAGCTTTCTTT.

J is TRBJ1-6 and V is TRBV27; D gene unclear. V gave up 3 bases and J gave up 5 bases, with 14 bases separating them. CDR1 MNHEY and CDR2 SMNVEV come from the germline V gene (reference sequence). The CDR3 consists of 16 residues. CDR3 protein: CASSLFRPTNNSPLHF. The CDR3, as DNA: TGTGCCAGCAGTTTGTTCAGGCCGACTAATAATTCACCCCTCCACTTT.

This clone turned up a few times. The V call is TRBV28, the J call TRBJ1-6; D not resolved. The germline V and J ends were trimmed by 5 bases and 10 bases, with 15 bases remaining between them. The germline V gene has CDR1 MDHEN and CDR2 SYDVKM. CDR3 length: 14 amino acids. CDR3 DNA: TGTGCCAGCAGTCAAGACCCCTCGGGATCACCCCTCCACTTT. Translating it yields CASSQDPSGSPLHF. Supplemented by reference TRBV28 and TRBJ1-6, the full variable domain reads DVKVTQSSRYLVKRTGEKVFLECVQDMDHENMFWYRQDPGLGLRLIYFSYDVKMKEKGDIPEGYSVSREKKERFSLILESASTNQTSMYLCASSQDPSGSPLHFGNGTRLTVT.

V and J are TRBV19 and TRBJ1-1; D not certain. CDR1 and CDR2 from the germline V gene are LNHDA and SQIVND (reference sequence). V dropped 10 bases and J dropped 4 bases, with 19 bases sitting between them. The CDR3 sequence is 14 residues long. The CDR3 loop reads CATKQATWGTEAFF. CDR3 DNA: TGTGCCACCAAGCAGGCGACCTGGGGCACTGAAGCTTTCTTT.

The chain carries TRBV27 and TRBJ2-1; perhaps TRBD1 as D (6 bases). The CDR3 is 15 amino acids. The V end lost 3 bases, the J end lost 6 bases, and 15 bases lay between the germline ends. Germline V gene lookup returns CDR1 MNHEY and CDR2 SMNVEV (reference sequence). The CDR3 spells CASSLGAGTPNEQFF. The CDR3 DNA sequence: TGTGCCAGCAGTTTGGGGGCGGGCACACCCAATGAGCAGTTCTTC.

This clone was detected once. The chain carries TRBV5-6 and TRBJ1-1; possibly TRBD1 for D (5 bases). V lost 2 bases and J lost 4, with 12 bases in between. The CDR3 is 14 amino acids. Germline V gives CDR1 SGHDT, CDR2 YYEEEE. CDR3 sequence (DNA): TGTGCCAGCAGCTTCGGGGCAGAGGCCACTGAAGCTTTCTTT. Residues: CASSFGAEATEAFF.

The chain employs TRBV5-1 and TRBJ2-1; 7 bases fit TRBD2. This CDR3 is 13 amino acids long. V dropped 0 bases and J dropped 15; count of bases not matched to a gene: 9. Germline V CDR1 and CDR2: SGHRS, YFSETQ. The CDR3 sequence: CASSLVAGEGLFF. The CDR3 DNA reads TGCGCCAGCAGCTTGGTCGCGGGAGAGGGTTTGTTCTTC. The complete variable domain, with remaining parts taken from reference TRBV5-1 and TRBJ2-1, reads KAGVTQTPRYLIKTRGQQVTLSCSPISGHRSVSWYQQTPGQGLQFLFEYFSETQRNKGNFPGRFSGRQFSNSRSEMNVSTLELGDSALYLCASSLVAGEGLFFGPGTRLTVL.

V and J are TRBV9 and TRBJ2-6, with D unresolved. The V end lost 0 bases, the J end lost 0 bases, and 13 bases lay between the germline ends. This CDR3 is built from 18 residues. Per germline, CDR1 SGDLS and CDR2 YYNGEE. The CDR3 sequence is CASSVEWVPHSGANVLTF. CDR3 coding DNA: TGTGCCAGCAGCGTAGAATGGGTTCCCCACTCTGGGGCCAACGTCCTGACTTTC.

The chain joins TRBV2 to TRBJ2-1; TRBD1 is a possible D gene (6 bases). V lost 2 bases and J lost 10, with 21 bases in between. Per the germline V gene, CDR1 is SNHLY and CDR2 is FYNNEI. The CDR3 consists of 16 residues. CDR3 sequence: CASSEYLGDIGVEQFF. CDR3 coding DNA: TGTGCCAGCAGTGAATATCTCGGGGACATAGGCGTCGAGCAGTTCTTC.

The chain employs TRBV7-7 and TRBJ2-5, with D possibly matching TRBD1 (6 bases). With 2 bases removed from V and 1 base from J, the gap between germline ends came to 8 bases. This CDR3 is 14 amino acids long. CDR1 SSHAT and CDR2 FNYEAQ come from the germline V gene (reference sequence). CDR3 region: CASSLTGPQETQYF. CDR3 bases: TGTGCCAGCAGCTTAACAGGGCCCCAAGAGACCCAGTACTTC.

This chain links TRBV19 with TRBJ1-5, with D unclear. Between the trimmed V and J ends, which lost 5 bases and 5 bases, there was a span of 7 bases. The CDR3 sequence is 12 residues long. Germline V gives CDR1 LNHDA, CDR2 SQIVND (reference sequence). The CDR3 is CASSFGDQPQHF. The CDR3 DNA is TGTGCCAGTAGTTTTGGCGATCAGCCCCAGCATTTT.

V usage is TRBV23-1 and J usage is TRBJ2-3, with TRBD1 matching 9 bases. TRBV23-1 is filed as an ORF, its function uncertain. This CDR3 is built from 14 residues. V dropped 2 bases and J dropped 4; count of bases not matched to a gene: 1. This CDR3 reads CASSQRTGADTQYF. The CDR3 nucleotides are TGCGCCAGCAGTCAACGGACAGGGGCAGATACGCAGTATTTT.

The V call is TRBV5-5, the J call TRBJ2-3, with 7 nucleotides matching TRBD2. The V gene end was trimmed by 4 bases and the J gene end by 4 bases; junction bases not matched to a gene: 9. The length of the CDR3 is 15 residues. Germline V gene lookup returns CDR1 SGHKS and CDR2 YYEKEE (reference sequence). The CDR3: CASSQGTTLADTQYF. DNA for the CDR3: TGTGCCAGCAGCCAAGGGACTACACTTGCAGATACGCAGTATTTT.

The CDR3 DNA sequence: TGCGCCAGCAGCTTTTCCCCGGGAGGGGATGGCTACACCTTC. Protein sequence: CASSFSPGGDGYTF. The chain combines TRBV5-1 with TRBJ1-2; TRBD1 is a possible D gene (5 bases). The V and J ends lost 2 bases and 6 bases respectively, with 14 bases between them. The length of the CDR3 is 14 residues. Germline lookup yields CDR1 SGHRS and CDR2 YFSETQ.

The V gene is TRBV5-4, the J gene TRBJ1-4; the D gene is possibly TRBD1 (5 bases). V lost 2 bases to trimming and J lost 8 bases, with 13 bases between them. Per the germline V gene, CDR1 is SGHNT and CDR2 is YYREEE (reference sequence). The CDR3 covers 14 residues. Written as DNA, the CDR3 is TGTGCCAGCAGCTTCGGGCAGGGACCCGAAAAACTGTTTTTT. It is translated as CASSFGQGPEKLFF.

Only one count was recorded for this clone. The chain combines TRBV19 with TRBJ1-1, with D unclear. V lost 7 bases and J lost 2, with 14 bases in between. The CDR3 consists of 14 residues. Per the germline V gene, CDR1 is LNHDA and CDR2 is SQIVND (reference sequence). CDR3 in DNA: TGTGCCAGTACCCTCGGCAATAGAAACACTGAAGCTTTCTTT. This codes for CASTLGNRNTEAFF.

The CDR3 sequence is CASSQAGGRYNEQFF. The CDR3 nucleotides are TGTGCCAGCAGCCAGGCGGGAGGAAGGTACAATGAGCAGTTCTTC. The gene calls are TRBV14 and TRBJ2-1; 8 positions match TRBD2. Germline trimming cut 3 bases from V and 4 bases from J; bases unmatched to any gene: 5. The CDR3 runs to 15 residues. Germline CDR1 and CDR2: SGHDN and FVKESK.

V gene TRBV11-2 combines with J gene TRBJ2-7; maybe TRBD2 (5 bases). Germline V gives CDR1 SGHAT, CDR2 FQNNGV. V shed 1 base and J shed 3 bases, with 10 bases lying between them. The CDR3 length is 14 residues. This CDR3 is CASSLVRAGYEQYF. For the CDR3, the DNA is TGTGCCAGCAGCTTAGTGAGGGCAGGCTACGAGCAGTACTTC.

V usage is TRBV9 and J usage is TRBJ2-5; tentative D call: TRBD1 (6 bases). V lost 3 bases to trimming and J lost 5 bases, with 14 bases between them. The CDR3 is made up of 14 amino acids. Germline V gene sequence: CDR1 SGDLS, CDR2 YYNGEE. The CDR3 DNA follows: TGTGCCAGCAGCGCCCCCAGGGGCGGTGAGACCCAGTACTTC. It encodes CASSAPRGGETQYF.

V is TRBV3-1 (or the pseudogene TRBV3-2) and J is TRBJ2-7; 10 positions agree with TRBD1. CDR1 is LGHDT, CDR2 YNNKEL, per germline (reference sequence). The ends lost 4 bases at V and 4 bases at J; junction bases unmatched: 7. The length of the CDR3 is 15 residues. CDR3 region: CASSRTTGGRYEQYF. In DNA, the CDR3 is TGTGCCAGCAGCCGAACGACAGGGGGCCGTTACGAGCAGTACTTC.

The chain has TRBV28 and TRBJ2-7, with 10 bases aligning to TRBD2. After removal of 5 bases from V and 4 bases from J, the junction contained 14 bases not matched to a gene. This CDR3 region has 17 residues. CDR1 and CDR2 from the germline V gene are MDHEN and SYDVKM. The CDR3, as DNA: TGTGCCAGCAGTCCATCCTCCCCTAGCGGGAGTTGGTACGAGCAGTACTTC. Its protein is CASSPSSPSGSWYEQYF.

CDR3 DNA: TGTGCCAGCAGTTCGACTGCCGCGGGAGATTCGTACGAGCAGTACTTC. Protein: CASSSTAAGDSYEQYF. The rearrangement joins TRBV28 to TRBJ2-7; 7 positions agree with TRBD2. The CDR3 covers 16 residues. Germline loops: CDR1 MDHEN, CDR2 SYDVKM. The ends lost 4 bases at V and 4 bases at J; junction bases unmatched: 13.